These T cell receptor beta chains were read from a single sample in a study of T cells in Graves' hyperthyroidism and ophthalmopathy. MiXCR was run by TCRdb on the multiplex PCR reads, yielding one entry per CDR3 protein. The sample lists about half a million distinct CDR3 sequences, more than 20% occurring once. The specimen sequenced was blood. The source of these receptors is a man younger than 30 with Graves' hyperthyroidism. Each CDR3 is given with its conserved first and last residue. The D gene is left open where the match is weak. Clone size appears in some rows only: once, few, many, or a class for an expanded clone.

TRBV7-9	TRBJ2-7	few	12	NA	TGTGCCAGCATGGGGGGCGACTACGAGCAGTACTTC	CASMGGDYEQYF
TRBV27	TRBJ1-1	few	14	NA	TGTGCCAGCAGTTTATACAGGATGAACACTGAAGCTTTCTTT	CASSLYRMNTEAFF
TRBV2	TRBJ1-1	many	14	TRBD1	TGTGCCAGCAGTGAAGCTCGCGGACAGGGTGAAGCTTTCTTT	CASSEARGQGEAFF
TRBV15	TRBJ1-5	many	15	NA	TGTGCCACCAGCACCCGGGATAAAGGGGATCAGCCCCAGCATTTT	CATSTRDKGDQPQHF
TRBV6-1	TRBJ1-5	many	14	NA	TGTGCCAGCAGTGAATCTCGGGGTAATCAGCCCCAGCATTTT	CASSESRGNQPQHF
TRBV6-2/TRBV6-3	TRBJ2-4	few	14	TRBD2	TGTGCCAGCAGCACGACTAGCGCGAAAAACATTCAGTACTTC	CASSTTSAKNIQYF
TRBV6-1	TRBJ1-5	few	13	NA	TGTGCCAGCAGTAGGGAAGTCTATCAGCCCCAGCATTTT	CASSREVYQPQHF
TRBV12-3/TRBV12-4	TRBJ2-7	many	15	NA	TGTGCCAGCAGTCTGCGGGACCCAGGCACCTACGAGCAGTACTTC	CASSLRDPGTYEQYF
TRBV28	TRBJ1-2	many	13	NA	TGTGCCAGCAGTTTTCTAGGGTCTTATGGCTACACCTTC	CASSFLGSYGYTF
TRBV12-3/TRBV12-4	TRBJ1-2	many	13	NA	TGTGCCAGCAGTTTGCTCAGGGAAGGTGGCTACACCTTC	CASSLLREGGYTF
TRBV7-2	TRBJ2-5	many	14	TRBD2	TGTGCCAGCAGCTTTAACAGCGGGGGAGAGACCCAGTACTTC	CASSFNSGGETQYF
TRBV5-6	TRBJ2-5	NA	13	TRBD2	TGTGCCAGCAGCCTGGGGGGGGATGAGACCCAGTACTTC	CASSLGGDETQYF
TRBV6-1	TRBJ2-5	many	15	NA	TGTGCCAGCAGTCCCCCCGGGGAGGGGGCGGAGACCCAGTACTTC	CASSPPGEGAETQYF
TRBV19	TRBJ1-5	NA	14	NA	TGTGCCAGTAGTATCCCCAACAGCAATCAGCCCCAGCATTTT	CASSIPNSNQPQHF
TRBV29-1	TRBJ2-7	NA	13	NA	TGCAGCGTTGCTGGGGGTATTTCCTACGAGCAGTACTTC	CSVAGGISYEQYF
TRBV6-1	TRBJ1-5	many	16	TRBD1	TGTGCCAGCAGGGGGACAGGGGGACGGAGCAATCAGCCCCAGCATTTT	CASRGTGGRSNQPQHF
TRBV6-5	TRBJ2-7	many	12	TRBD2	TGTGCCAGCAGTTTGGGAGGGACCGAGCAGTACTTC	CASSLGGTEQYF
TRBV20-1	TRBJ1-2	many	12	NA	TGCAGTGCTAGGACAATGGCCTATGGCTACACCTTC	CSARTMAYGYTF
TRBV6-4	TRBJ1-3	NA	17	TRBD1	TGTGCCAGCAGTCGACAGGGGGCGACCGTTTCTGGAAACACCATATATTTT	CASSRQGATVSGNTIYF
TRBV12-3/TRBV12-4	TRBJ1-2	many	13	NA	TGTGCCAGCAGTTTGACAGGATCATGGGGCTACACCTTC	CASSLTGSWGYTF